This TCR beta chain stems from a study of radiation and T cells in renal cell carcinoma. Time point of the sample: baseline pretreatment blood. The treatment denotes: 15 Gy SBRT to primary tumor, nephrectomy 4 weeks later. The patient's renal cell carcinoma had clear cell pathology. Clones were read by immunoSEQ multiplex PCR, and TCRdb kept only the in-frame ones, dropping some. This table has tens of thousands of clones, 82% appearing once. This CDR3 contains 13 residues. The germline gives CDR1 MNHNS, CDR2 SASEGT. Between the trimmed V and J ends, which lost 2 bases and 4 bases, there was a span of 5 bases.

The sample was blood, taken from a patient whose treatment included radiotherapy and nephrectomy. This receptor was taken from a man aged 60 to 75 with renal cell carcinoma. This sequence joins TRBV6-1 and TRBJ2-2; D ambiguous. The CDR3 region has the DNA TGTGCCAGCAGTGAATACGGCACCGGGGAGCTGTTTTTT. Translated, it gives CASSEYGTGELFF.